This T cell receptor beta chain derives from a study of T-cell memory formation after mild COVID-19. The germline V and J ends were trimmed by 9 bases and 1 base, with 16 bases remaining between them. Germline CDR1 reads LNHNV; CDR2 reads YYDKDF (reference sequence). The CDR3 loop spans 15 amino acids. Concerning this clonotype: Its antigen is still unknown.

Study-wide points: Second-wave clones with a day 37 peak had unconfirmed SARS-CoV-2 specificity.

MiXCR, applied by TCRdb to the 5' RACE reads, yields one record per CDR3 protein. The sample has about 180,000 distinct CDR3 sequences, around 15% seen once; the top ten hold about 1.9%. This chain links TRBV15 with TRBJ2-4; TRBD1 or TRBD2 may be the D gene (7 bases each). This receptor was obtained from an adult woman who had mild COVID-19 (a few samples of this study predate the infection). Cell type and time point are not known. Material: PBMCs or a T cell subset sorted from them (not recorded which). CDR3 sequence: CATSQGGQAKNIQYF. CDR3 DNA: TGTGCCACTTCTCAGGGGGGGCAGGCCAAAAACATTCAGTACTTC.